These 9 T cell receptor beta chains came from one sample sequenced in a study of T cell responses to AZD1222 COVID-19 vaccine. Libraries were prepared by immunoSEQ multiplex PCR; TCRdb keeps only in-frame clonotypes and omits some of them. The table shows roughly 80,000 clones, with 87% occurring only once. The sample was peripheral blood, taken 28 days after the second AZD1222 dose. Source of these receptors: an adult who received the AZD1222 COVID-19 vaccine.

V and J are TRBV2 and TRBJ1-1, with a possible D match to TRBD1 (6 bases). Trimming stripped 3 bases from V and 5 bases from J, with 19 bases between. The CDR3 spans 16 residues. CDR1 and CDR2 (germline): SNHLY, FYNNEI. CDR3 DNA: TGTGCCAGCAGTGAGGGGGAACCGGGACATCCAACTGAAGCTTTCTTT. Translation: CASSEGEPGHPTEAFF.

The genes are TRBV7-8 and TRBJ2-7; D might be TRBD1 (5 bases). CDR1 is SGHVS and CDR2 is FQNEAQ in the germline V gene. CDR3 length: 13 amino acids. V was shortened by 1 base and J by 7 bases, with 11 bases between the two germline ends. Here the CDR3 reads CASSLETVGEQYF. CDR3 nucleotides: TGTGCCAGCAGCTTAGAGACAGTCGGGGAGCAGTACTTC.

V usage is TRBV4-3 and J usage is TRBJ2-7; D perhaps matches TRBD1 (5 bases). V was shortened by 3 bases and J by 3 bases, with 12 bases between the two germline ends. The germline V gene has CDR1 LGHNA and CDR2 YSLEER. The CDR3 length is 14 residues. The CDR3 loop is CASSHAQGNYEQYF. The CDR3, as DNA: TGCGCCAGCAGCCATGCCCAGGGCAACTACGAGCAGTACTTC.

This chain links TRBV2 with TRBJ1-5; a possible D gene is TRBD1 (5 bases). Trimming left V 4 bases short and J 7 bases short, with 14 bases between. This CDR3 spans 14 amino acids. Germline V gene sequence: CDR1 SNHLY, CDR2 FYNNEI. CDR3 amino acids: CASSGGVGAQPQHF. The CDR3, as DNA: TGTGCCAGCAGTGGGGGAGTCGGGGCACAGCCCCAGCATTTT.

The chain employs TRBV7-2 and TRBJ2-1, with D perhaps matching TRBD1 (6 bases). V was trimmed by 7 bases and J by 6 bases, leaving 13 bases between them. CDR3 length equals 13 residues. Germline values: CDR1 SGHTA, CDR2 FQGNSA. The CDR3 loop is CASTVSGANEQFF. CDR3 nucleotide sequence: TGTGCCAGCACCGTATCAGGGGCCAATGAGCAGTTCTTC.

This clone was seen a single time. The chain employs TRBV7-6 and TRBJ2-7; TRBD1 agrees at 9 bases. This CDR3 region has 14 residues. V trimming: 5 bases; J trimming: 5 bases; junction bases outside the gene matches: 7. Germline values: CDR1 SGHVS, CDR2 FNYEAQ. CDR3 loop: CASSRHRGLNEQYF. DNA for the CDR3: TGTGCCAGCAGCCGGCACAGGGGGCTAAACGAGCAGTACTTC.

V gene TRBV2 combines with J gene TRBJ1-5; D ambiguous. The CDR3 sequence is 14 residues long. Germline values: CDR1 SNHLY, CDR2 FYNNEI. V was shortened by 2 bases and J by 7 bases, with 12 bases between the two germline ends. CDR3 sequence reads: CASSERSGSQPQHF. CDR3 bases: TGTGCCAGCAGTGAAAGGTCGGGGAGCCAGCCCCAGCATTTT.

The chain links TRBV30 to TRBJ2-6, with D perhaps assigned TRBD1 or TRBD2 (6 bases each). The CDR3 totals 16 residues. CDR1 and CDR2 from the germline V gene are GTSNPN and SVGIG (reference sequence). V was clipped by 1 base and J by 5 bases, with 15 bases between them. The CDR3 reads CAWSGAGGGWANVLTF. The CDR3 nucleotides are TGTGCCTGGAGTGGAGCCGGGGGCGGGTGGGCCAACGTCCTGACTTTC.

The chain joins TRBV7-8 to TRBJ2-7, with a tentative D call TRBD1 (6 bases). CDR3 length equals 16 residues. The V gene lost 5 bases and the J gene lost 3 bases, with 20 bases spanning the gap. Germline V lookup: CDR1 SGHVS, CDR2 FQNEAQ. The CDR3 nucleotides read TGTGCCAGCAGCCCTCTTGGGGGCCGTGTCGGCTACGAGCAGTACTTC. Encoded protein: CASSPLGGRVGYEQYF. Using reference TRBV7-8 and TRBJ2-7 for the parts outside the CDR3, the full variable domain is GAGVSQSPRYKVAKRGQDVALRCDPISGHVSLFWYQQALGQGPEFLTYFQNEAQLDKSGLPSDRFFAERPEGSVSTLKIQRTQQEDSAVYLCASSPLGGRVGYEQYFGPGTRLTVT.